This entry lists 6 T cell receptor beta chains sequenced from one sample in a study of cytotoxic CD8 clonotypes in ibrutinib-treated CLL. Generated by immunoSEQ multiplex PCR, the TCRdb table keeps only in-frame clones and is missing some. The data hold fewer than 90,000 clones, with about 82% observed a single time. This specimen was PBMCs, taken before ibrutinib treatment. Receptors originate from a human donor with chronic lymphocytic leukemia.

This chain connects TRBV10-1 to TRBJ1-4; 7 nucleotides match TRBD1. The CDR3 has 17 amino acids. In germline, CDR1 is WNHNN, CDR2 SYGVQD (reference sequence). V trimming: 6 bases; J trimming: 3 bases; junction bases outside the gene matches: 13. The CDR3: CASSPPSWGQPNEKLFF. The CDR3 DNA sequence: TGCGCCAGCAGCCCCCCTAGCTGGGGACAGCCTAATGAAAAACTGTTTTTT.

Only a few counts were recorded for this clone. The V and J genes are TRBV2 and TRBJ2-7; 11 bases map to TRBD2. The CDR3 loop spans 15 amino acids. The germline V gene encodes CDR1 SNHLY and CDR2 FYNNEI. The V gene end was trimmed by 5 bases and the J gene end by 5 bases; junction bases not matched to a gene: 8. The CDR3 here is CASSLPTSGRHEQYF. The CDR3, as DNA: TGTGCCAGCAGTCTTCCTACTAGCGGGAGACACGAGCAGTACTTC.

This rearrangement joins TRBV5-1 to TRBJ2-2, with D unclear. Trimming shortened V by 0 bases and J by 0 bases, and 6 bases separated the two germline ends. The germline V gene encodes CDR1 SGHRS and CDR2 YFSETQ. The CDR3 runs to 15 residues. CDR3 DNA sequence: TGCGCCAGCAGCTTGGCAGGACCGAACACCGGGGAGCTGTTTTTT. Protein: CASSLAGPNTGELFF. The full variable domain, in which reference TRBV5-1 and TRBJ2-2 provide the parts outside the CDR3, is KAGVTQTPRYLIKTRGQQVTLSCSPISGHRSVSWYQQTPGQGLQFLFEYFSETQRNKGNFPGRFSGRQFSNSRSEMNVSTLELGDSALYLCASSLAGPNTGELFFGEGSRLTVL.

The rearrangement uses TRBV4-1 and TRBJ2-5; D remains ambiguous. This CDR3 spans 13 amino acids. Between the trimmed V and J ends, which lost 3 bases and 5 bases, there was a span of 10 bases. Germline CDR1 reads MGHRA; CDR2 reads YSYEKL. The CDR3 DNA reads TGCGCCAGCAGCCACCCCGGTAGTGAGACCCAGTACTTC. Its translation is CASSHPGSETQYF.

V and J are TRBV21-1 and TRBJ2-5; no check of the table's D call, TRBD2, against the DNA was made. TRBV21-1 is described as a pseudogene. The CDR3 runs 14 residues. The chain's CDR3 is CASSKVPLNGTQYF. In DNA form, the CDR3 reads TGTGCCAGCAGCAAAGTACCCCTTAACGGGACCCAGTACTTC.

This rearrangement joins TRBV9 to TRBJ2-1; 8 bases line up with TRBD1. With V trimmed by 0 bases and J by 5 bases, 7 bases remained unmatched. This CDR3 comprises 16 residues. Germline CDR1 and CDR2: SGDLS and YYNGEE. DNA of the CDR3: TGTGCCAGCAGCGTAGCGAACAGGGGGTCAAACAATGAGCAGTTCTTC. Protein product: CASSVANRGSNNEQFF.